This T cell receptor beta chain was recovered during a study of cytomegalovirus exposure and HLA in healthy donors. Primers for the PCR totalled 60 Vbeta and 13 Jbeta. Assay used: immunoSEQ multiplex PCR; TCRdb lists only in-frame clones, some missing. The table lists about 130,000 clones, roughly four fifths of them singletons. The table lists this clone with a few counts. The sequencing sample was made of PBMCs. This clonotype was sampled from a woman between 45 and 60 years old in good health and CMV-seronegative.

The CDR3 bases are TGTGCCAGCAGTGATGGGCAGACCTCTGGGGCCAACGTCCTGACTTTC. Its protein is CASSDGQTSGANVLTF. This chain uses TRBV6-4 with TRBJ2-6, with D hard to call. CDR3 length equals 16 residues. V lost 3 bases to trimming and J lost 0 bases, with 9 bases between them. CDR1 and CDR2 (germline): MRHNA, SNTAGT.